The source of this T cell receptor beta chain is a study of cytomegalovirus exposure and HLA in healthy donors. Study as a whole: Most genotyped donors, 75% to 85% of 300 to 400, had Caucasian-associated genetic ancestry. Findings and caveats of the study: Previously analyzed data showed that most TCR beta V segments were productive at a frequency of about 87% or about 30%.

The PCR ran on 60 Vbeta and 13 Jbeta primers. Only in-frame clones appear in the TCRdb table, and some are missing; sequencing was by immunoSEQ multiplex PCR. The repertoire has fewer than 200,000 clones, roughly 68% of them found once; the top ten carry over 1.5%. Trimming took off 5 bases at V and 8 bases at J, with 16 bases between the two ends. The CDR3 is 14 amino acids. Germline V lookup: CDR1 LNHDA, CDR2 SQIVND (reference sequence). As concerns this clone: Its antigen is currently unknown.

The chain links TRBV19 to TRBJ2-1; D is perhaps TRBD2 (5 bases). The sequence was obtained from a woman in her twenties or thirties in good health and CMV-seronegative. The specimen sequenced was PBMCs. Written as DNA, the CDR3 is TGTGCCAGTAGTCCCTCGGCAGGAGGCTATGAGCAGTTCTTC. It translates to CASSPSAGGYEQFF.